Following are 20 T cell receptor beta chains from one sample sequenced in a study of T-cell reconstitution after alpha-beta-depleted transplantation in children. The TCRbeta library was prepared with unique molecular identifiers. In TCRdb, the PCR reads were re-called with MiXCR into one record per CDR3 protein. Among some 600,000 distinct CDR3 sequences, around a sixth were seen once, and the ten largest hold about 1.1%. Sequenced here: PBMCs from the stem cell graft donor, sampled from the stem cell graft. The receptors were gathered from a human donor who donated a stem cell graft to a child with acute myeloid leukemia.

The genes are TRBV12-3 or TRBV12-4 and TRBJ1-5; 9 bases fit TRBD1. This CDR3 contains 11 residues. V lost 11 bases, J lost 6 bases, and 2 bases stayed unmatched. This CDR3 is CAGQGSQPQHF. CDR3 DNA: TGTGCCGGACAGGGGAGTCAGCCCCAGCATTTT.

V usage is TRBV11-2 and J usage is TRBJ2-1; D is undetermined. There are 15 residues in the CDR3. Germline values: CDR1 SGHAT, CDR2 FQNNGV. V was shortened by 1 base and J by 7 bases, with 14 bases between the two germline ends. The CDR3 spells CASSLGAQLFNEQFF. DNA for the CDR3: TGTGCCAGCAGCTTAGGGGCGCAGCTATTTAATGAGCAGTTCTTC.

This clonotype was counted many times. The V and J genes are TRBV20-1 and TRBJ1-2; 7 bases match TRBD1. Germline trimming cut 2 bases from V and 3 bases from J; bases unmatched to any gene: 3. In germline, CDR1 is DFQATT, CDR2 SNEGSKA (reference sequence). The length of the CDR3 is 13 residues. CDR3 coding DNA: TGCAGTGCTAGACAGGGGGGGGACTATGGCTACACCTTC. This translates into CSARQGGDYGYTF.

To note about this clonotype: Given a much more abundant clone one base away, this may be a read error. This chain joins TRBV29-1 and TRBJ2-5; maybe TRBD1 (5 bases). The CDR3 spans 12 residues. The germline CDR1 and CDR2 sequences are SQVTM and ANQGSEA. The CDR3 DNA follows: TGCAGCGTTGAATATAGGGGCGAGATCCAGTACTTC. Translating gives CSVEYRGEIQYF.

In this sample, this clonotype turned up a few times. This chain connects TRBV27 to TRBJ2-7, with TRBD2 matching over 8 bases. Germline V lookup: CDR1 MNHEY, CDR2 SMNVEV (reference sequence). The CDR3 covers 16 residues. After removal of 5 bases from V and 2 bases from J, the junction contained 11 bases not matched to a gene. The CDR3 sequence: CASSPNSGGIPYEQYF. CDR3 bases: TGTGCCAGCAGTCCGAACTCGGGGGGGATTCCCTACGAGCAGTACTTC.

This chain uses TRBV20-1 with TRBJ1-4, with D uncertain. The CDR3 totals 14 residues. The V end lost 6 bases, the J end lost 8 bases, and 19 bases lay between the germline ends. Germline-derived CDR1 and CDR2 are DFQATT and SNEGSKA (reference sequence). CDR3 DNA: TGCAGTGCCGGAGAGACGGGGTCCGACGAAAAACTGTTTTTT. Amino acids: CSAGETGSDEKLFF.

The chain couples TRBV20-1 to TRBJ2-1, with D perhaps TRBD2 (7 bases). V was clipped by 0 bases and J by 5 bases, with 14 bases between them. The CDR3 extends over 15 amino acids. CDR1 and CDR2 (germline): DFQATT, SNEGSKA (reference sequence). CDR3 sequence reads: CSARDLQGGDNEQFF. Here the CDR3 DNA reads TGCAGTGCTAGAGATTTACAGGGAGGGGACAATGAGCAGTTCTTC.

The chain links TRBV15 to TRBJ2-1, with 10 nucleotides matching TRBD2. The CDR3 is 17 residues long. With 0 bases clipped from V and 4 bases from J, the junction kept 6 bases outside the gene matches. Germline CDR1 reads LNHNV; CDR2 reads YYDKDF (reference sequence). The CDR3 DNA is TGTGCCACCAGCAGAGATAGCAGCGGGGGGGGGTACAATGAGCAGTTCTTC. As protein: CATSRDSSGGGYNEQFF.

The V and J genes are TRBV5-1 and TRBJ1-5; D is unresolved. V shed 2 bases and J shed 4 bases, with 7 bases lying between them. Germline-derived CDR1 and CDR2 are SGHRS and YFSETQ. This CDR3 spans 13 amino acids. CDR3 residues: CASSFGPNQPQHF. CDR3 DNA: TGCGCCAGCAGCTTCGGCCCTAATCAGCCCCAGCATTTT.

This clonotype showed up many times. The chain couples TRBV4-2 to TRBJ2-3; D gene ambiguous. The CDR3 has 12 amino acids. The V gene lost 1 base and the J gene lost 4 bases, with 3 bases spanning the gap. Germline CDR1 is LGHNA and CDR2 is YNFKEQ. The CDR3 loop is CASSQGPDTQYF. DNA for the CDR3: TGTGCCAGCAGCCAAGGTCCAGATACGCAGTATTTT.

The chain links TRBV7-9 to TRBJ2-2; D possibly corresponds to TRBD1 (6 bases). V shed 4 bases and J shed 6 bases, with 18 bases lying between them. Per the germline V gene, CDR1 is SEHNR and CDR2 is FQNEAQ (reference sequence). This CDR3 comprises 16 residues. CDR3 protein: CASSSSTGGSSGELFF. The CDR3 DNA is TGTGCCAGCAGCTCATCGACAGGAGGTTCTTCCGGGGAGCTGTTTTTT.

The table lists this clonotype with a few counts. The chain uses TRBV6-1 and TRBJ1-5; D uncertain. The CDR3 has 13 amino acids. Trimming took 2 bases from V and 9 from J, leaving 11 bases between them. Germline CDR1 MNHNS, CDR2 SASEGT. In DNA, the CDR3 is TGTGCCAGCAGTGAAACGGGGTTAAGGCCCCAGCATTTT. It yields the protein CASSETGLRPQHF.

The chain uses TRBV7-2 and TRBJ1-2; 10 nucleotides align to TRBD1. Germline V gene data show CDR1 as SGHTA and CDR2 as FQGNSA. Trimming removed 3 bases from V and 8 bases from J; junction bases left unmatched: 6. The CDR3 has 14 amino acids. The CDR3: CASSFTGTGDGYTF. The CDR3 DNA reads TGTGCCAGCAGCTTTACCGGGACAGGGGACGGCTACACCTTC.

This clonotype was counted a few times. CDR3 in DNA: TGTGCCAGCAGCTTATCCGTTGAAAGCCAGGGCCGAGAGACCCAGTACTTC. Translation: CASSLSVESQGRETQYF. The V and J genes are TRBV7-2 and TRBJ2-5; a possible D gene is TRBD1 (5 bases). The ends were cut back, 2 bases at V and 4 bases at J, with 20 bases in the middle. The CDR3 consists of 17 residues. Germline V gene sequence: CDR1 SGHTA, CDR2 FQGNSA.

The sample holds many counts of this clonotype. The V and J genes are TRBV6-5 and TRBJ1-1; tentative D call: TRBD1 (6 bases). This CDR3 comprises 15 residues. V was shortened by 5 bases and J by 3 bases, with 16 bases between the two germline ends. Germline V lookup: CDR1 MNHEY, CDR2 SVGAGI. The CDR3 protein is CASSPYREGDTEAFF. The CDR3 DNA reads TGTGCCAGCAGTCCCTACAGGGAGGGCGACACTGAAGCTTTCTTT.

CDR3 in amino acids: CSAIQSPLRGSYNEQFF. In DNA form, the CDR3 reads TGCAGTGCTATACAATCTCCCCTACGGGGGTCCTACAATGAGCAGTTCTTC. J is TRBJ2-1 and V is TRBV20-1, with D possibly matching TRBD2 (6 bases). The V and J ends lost 4 bases and 1 base respectively, with 20 bases between them. Germline lookup yields CDR1 DFQATT and CDR2 SNEGSKA (reference sequence). The CDR3 is 17 residues long.

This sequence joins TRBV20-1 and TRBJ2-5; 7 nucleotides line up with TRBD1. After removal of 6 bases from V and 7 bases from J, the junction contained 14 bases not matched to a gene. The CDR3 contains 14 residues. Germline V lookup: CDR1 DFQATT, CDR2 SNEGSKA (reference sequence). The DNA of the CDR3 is TGCAGTGCCGCTCATGGGACAGACCAGGGGACCCAGTACTTC. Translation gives CSAAHGTDQGTQYF.

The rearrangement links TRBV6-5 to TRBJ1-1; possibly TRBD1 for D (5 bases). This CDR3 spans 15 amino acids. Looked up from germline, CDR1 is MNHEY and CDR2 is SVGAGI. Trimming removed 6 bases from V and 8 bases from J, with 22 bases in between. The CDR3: CASSSPGLLPGEAFF. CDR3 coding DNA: TGTGCCAGCAGCAGCCCGGGACTTCTACCCGGGGAAGCTTTCTTT.

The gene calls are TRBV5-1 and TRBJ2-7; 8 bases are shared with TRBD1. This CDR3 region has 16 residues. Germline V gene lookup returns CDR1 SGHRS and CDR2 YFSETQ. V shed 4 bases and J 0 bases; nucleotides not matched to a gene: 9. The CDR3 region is CASSIQAQGGSYEQYF. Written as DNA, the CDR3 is TGCGCCAGCAGCATTCAGGCACAGGGGGGCTCCTACGAGCAGTACTTC.

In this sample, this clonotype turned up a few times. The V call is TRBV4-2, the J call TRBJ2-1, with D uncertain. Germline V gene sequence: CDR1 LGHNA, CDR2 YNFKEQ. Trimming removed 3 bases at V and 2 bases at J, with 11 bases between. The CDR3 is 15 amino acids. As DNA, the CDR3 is TGTGCCAGCAGCCAGAGCCCCGTGCCCTACAATGAGCAGTTCTTC. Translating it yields CASSQSPVPYNEQFF.